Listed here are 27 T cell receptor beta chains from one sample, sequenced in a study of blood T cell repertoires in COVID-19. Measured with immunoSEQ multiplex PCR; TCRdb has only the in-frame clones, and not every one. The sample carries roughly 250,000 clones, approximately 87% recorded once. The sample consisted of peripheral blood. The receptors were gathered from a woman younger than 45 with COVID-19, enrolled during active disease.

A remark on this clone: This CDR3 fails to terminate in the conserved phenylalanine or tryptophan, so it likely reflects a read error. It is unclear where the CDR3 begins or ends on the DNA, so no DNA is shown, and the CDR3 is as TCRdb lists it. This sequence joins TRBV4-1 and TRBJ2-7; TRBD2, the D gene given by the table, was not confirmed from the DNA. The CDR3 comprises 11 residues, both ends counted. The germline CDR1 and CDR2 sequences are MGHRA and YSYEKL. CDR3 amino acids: CASSQLTAPEG.

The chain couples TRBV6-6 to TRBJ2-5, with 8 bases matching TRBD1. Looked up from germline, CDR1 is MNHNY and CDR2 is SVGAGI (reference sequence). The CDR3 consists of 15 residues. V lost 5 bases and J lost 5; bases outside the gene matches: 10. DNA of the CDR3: TGTGCCAGCAGTAAACCACAGGGGGGTGATGAGACCCAGTACTTC. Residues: CASSKPQGGDETQYF.

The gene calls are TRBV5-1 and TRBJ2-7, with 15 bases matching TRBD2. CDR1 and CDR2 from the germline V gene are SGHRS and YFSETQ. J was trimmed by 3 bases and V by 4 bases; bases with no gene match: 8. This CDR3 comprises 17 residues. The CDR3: CASSQRTSGGASYEQYF. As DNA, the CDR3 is TGCGCCAGCAGCCAAAGGACTAGCGGGGGGGCAAGCTACGAGCAGTACTTC.

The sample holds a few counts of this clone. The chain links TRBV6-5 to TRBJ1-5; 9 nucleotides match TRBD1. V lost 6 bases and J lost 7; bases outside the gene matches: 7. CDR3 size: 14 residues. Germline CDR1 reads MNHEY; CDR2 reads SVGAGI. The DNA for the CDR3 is TGTGCCAGCAGGGGCACAGGGGGCCGACAGCCCCAGCATTTT. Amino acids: CASRGTGGRQPQHF.

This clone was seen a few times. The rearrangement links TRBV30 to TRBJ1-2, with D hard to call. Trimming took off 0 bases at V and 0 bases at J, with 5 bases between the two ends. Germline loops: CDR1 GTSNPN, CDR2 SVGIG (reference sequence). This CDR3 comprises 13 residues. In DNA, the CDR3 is TGTGCCTGGAGTGTCGTTCCTAACTATGGCTACACCTTC. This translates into CAWSVVPNYGYTF.

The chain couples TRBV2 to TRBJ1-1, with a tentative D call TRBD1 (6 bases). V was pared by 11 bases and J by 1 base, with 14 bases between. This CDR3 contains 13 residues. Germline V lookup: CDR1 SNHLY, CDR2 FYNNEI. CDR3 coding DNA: TGTGCCGCGGCAGGGGATAGGAACACTGAAGCTTTCTTT. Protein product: CAAAGDRNTEAFF.

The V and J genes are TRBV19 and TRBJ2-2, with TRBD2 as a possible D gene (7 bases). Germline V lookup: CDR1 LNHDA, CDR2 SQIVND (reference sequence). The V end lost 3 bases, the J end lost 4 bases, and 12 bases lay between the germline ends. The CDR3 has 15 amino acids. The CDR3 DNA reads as TGTGCCAGTAGTATTGGGAGGGGGAGCACCGGGGAGCTGTTTTTT. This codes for CASSIGRGSTGELFF.

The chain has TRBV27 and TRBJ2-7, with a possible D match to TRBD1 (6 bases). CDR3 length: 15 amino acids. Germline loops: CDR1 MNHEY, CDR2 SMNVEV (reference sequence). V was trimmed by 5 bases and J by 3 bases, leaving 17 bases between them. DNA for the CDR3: TGTGCCAGCAGTCAAAACAGGGCGTTGAGCTACGAGCAGTACTTC. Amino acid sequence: CASSQNRALSYEQYF.

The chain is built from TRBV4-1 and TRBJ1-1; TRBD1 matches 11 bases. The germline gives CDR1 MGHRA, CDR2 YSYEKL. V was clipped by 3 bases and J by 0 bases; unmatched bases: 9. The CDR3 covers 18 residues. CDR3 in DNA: TGCGCCAGCAGCCACCAGACCGGGACAGGGGGGATGAACACTGAAGCTTTCTTT. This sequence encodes CASSHQTGTGGMNTEAFF.

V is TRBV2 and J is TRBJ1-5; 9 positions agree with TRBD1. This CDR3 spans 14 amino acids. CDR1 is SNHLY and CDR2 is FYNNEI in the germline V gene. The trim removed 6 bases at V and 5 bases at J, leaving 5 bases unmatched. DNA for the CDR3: TGTGCCAGCAGCAACAGGGGGCTCCATCAGCCCCAGCATTTT. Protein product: CASSNRGLHQPQHF. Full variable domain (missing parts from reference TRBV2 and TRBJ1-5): EPEVTQTPSHQVTQMGQEVILRCVPISNHLYFYWYRQILGQKVEFLVSFYNNEISEKSEIFDDQFSVERPDGSNFTLKIRSTKLEDSAMYFCASSNRGLHQPQHFGDGTRLSIL.

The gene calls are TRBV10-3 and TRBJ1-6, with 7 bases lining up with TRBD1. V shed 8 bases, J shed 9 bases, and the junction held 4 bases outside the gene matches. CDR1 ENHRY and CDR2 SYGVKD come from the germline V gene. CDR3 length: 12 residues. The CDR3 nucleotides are TGTGCCATCGGGACAGCCGGTTCACCCCTCCACTTT. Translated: CAIGTAGSPLHF.

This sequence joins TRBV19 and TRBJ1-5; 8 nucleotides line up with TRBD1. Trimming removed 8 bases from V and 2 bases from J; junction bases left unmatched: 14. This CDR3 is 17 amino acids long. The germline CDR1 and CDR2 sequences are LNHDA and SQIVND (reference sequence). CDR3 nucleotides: TGTGCCAGTGTGTCCGGGACAGGTCGTTTGGGCAATCAGCCCCAGCATTTT. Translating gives CASVSGTGRLGNQPQHF.

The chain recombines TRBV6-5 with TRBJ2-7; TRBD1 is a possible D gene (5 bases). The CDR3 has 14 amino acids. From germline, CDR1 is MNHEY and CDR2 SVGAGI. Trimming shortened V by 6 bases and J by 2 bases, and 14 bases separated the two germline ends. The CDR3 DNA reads TGTGCCAGCAGCTACACAGGTGGGGCCTACGAGCAGTACTTC. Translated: CASSYTGGAYEQYF.

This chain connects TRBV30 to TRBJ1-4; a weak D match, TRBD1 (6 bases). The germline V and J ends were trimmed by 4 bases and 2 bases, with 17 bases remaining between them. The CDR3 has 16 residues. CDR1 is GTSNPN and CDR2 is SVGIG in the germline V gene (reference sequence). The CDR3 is CAWNGQGGGTNEKLFF. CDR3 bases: TGTGCCTGGAATGGGCAGGGTGGGGGCACTAATGAAAAACTGTTTTTT.

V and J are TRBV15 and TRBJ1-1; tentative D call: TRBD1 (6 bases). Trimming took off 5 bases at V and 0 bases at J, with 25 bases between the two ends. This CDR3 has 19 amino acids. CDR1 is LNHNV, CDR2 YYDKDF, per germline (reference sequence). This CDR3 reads CATSPRSPSTQGLNTEAFF. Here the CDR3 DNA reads TGTGCCACCAGCCCCAGATCTCCATCGACACAGGGCCTGAACACTGAAGCTTTCTTT.

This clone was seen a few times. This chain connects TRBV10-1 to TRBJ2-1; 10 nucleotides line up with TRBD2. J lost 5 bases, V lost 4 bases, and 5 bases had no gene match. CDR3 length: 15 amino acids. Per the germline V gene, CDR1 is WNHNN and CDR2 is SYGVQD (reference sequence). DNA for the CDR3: TGCGCCAGCAGTGGACGGCTAGCGGGGGACAATGAGCAGTTCTTC. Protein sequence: CASSGRLAGDNEQFF.

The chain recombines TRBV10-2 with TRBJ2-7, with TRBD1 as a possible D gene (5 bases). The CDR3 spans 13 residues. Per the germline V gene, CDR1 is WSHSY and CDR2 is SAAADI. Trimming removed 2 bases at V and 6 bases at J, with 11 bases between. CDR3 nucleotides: TGCGCCAGCAGTGAGGGCAGGGTAGGCGAGCAGTACTTC. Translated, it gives CASSEGRVGEQYF.

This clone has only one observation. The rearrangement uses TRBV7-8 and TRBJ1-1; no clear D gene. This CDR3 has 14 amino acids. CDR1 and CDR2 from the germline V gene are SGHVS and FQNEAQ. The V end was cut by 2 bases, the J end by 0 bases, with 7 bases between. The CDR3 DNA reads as TGTGCCAGCAGCTTATTAGCCATGAACACTGAAGCTTTCTTT. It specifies CASSLLAMNTEAFF.

CDR3 sequence: CATTGQVEHYGYTF. CDR3 sequence (DNA): TGTGCCACCACCGGCCAGGTAGAACACTATGGCTACACCTTC. The chain is built from TRBV6-6 and TRBJ1-2; no clear D. The CDR3 is made up of 14 amino acids. CDR1 and CDR2 (germline): MNHNY, SVGAGI (reference sequence). Trimming removed 10 bases from V and 3 bases from J, with 18 bases in between.

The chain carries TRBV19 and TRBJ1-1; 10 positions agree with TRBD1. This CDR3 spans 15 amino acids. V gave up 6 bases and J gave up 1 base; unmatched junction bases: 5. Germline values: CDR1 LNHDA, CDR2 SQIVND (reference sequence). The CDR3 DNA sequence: TGTGCCAGTAGGGCGGGACAGGGGTCGAACACTGAAGCTTTCTTT. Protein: CASRAGQGSNTEAFF. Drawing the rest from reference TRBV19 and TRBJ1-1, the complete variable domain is DGGITQSPKYLFRKEGQNVTLSCEQNLNHDAMYWYRQDPGQGLRLIYYSQIVNDFQKGDIAEGYSVSREKKESFPLTVTSAQKNPTAFYLCASRAGQGSNTEAFFGQGTRLTVV.

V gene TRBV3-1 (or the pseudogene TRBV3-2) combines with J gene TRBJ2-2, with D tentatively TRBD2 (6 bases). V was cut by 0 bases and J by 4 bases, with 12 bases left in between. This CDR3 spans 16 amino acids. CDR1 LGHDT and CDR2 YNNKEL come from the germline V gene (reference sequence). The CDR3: CASSQDAGPSTGELFF. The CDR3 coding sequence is TGTGCCAGCAGCCAAGATGCGGGACCGAGCACCGGGGAGCTGTTTTTT.

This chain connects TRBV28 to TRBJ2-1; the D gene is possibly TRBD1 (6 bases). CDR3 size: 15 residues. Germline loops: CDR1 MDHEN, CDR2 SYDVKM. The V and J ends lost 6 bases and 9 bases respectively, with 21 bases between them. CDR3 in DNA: TGTGCCAGCAGCCCCGGGCAGGGGCCATCTGGTGAGCAGTTCTTC. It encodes CASSPGQGPSGEQFF.

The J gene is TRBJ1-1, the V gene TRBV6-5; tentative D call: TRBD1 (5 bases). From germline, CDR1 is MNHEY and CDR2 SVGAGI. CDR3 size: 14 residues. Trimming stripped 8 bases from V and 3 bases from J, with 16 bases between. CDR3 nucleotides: TGTGCCAGCCCCAAAGGGGCAGGGTACACTGAAGCTTTCTTT. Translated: CASPKGAGYTEAFF.

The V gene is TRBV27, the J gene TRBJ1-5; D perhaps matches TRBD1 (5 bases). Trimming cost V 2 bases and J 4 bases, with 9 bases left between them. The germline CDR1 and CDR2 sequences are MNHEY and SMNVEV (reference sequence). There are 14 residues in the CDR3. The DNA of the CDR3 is TGTGCCAGCAGTTTACAGGGCACTAATCAGCCCCAGCATTTT. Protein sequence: CASSLQGTNQPQHF.

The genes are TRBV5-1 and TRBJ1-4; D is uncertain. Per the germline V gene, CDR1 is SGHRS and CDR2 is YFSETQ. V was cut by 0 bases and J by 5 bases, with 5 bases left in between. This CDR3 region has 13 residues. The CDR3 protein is CASSLASNEKLFF. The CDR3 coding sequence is TGCGCCAGCAGCTTGGCTTCCAATGAAAAACTGTTTTTT.

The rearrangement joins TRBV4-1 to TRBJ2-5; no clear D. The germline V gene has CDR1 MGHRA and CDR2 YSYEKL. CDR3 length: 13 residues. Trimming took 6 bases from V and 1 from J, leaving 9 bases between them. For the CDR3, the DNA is TGCGCCAGCAGGGAGCATAGCCAAGAGACCCAGTACTTC. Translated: CASREHSQETQYF.

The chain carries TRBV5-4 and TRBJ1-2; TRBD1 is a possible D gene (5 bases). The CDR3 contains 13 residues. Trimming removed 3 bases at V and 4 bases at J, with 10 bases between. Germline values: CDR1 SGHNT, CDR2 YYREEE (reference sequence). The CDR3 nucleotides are TGTGCCAGCAGCTCCAGGGATGGCTATGGCTACACCTTC. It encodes CASSSRDGYGYTF.